There are many counts of the clone carrying this T cell receptor beta chain. This entry comes from a study of T-cell memory formation after mild COVID-19. About the research overall: Clusters of TCRs were largely donor specific.

TCRdb re-analysed the 5' RACE reads in MiXCR, keeping a single row per CDR3 protein. The sample has around 27,000 distinct CDR3 sequences, roughly 7.4% seen once. Per germline, CDR1 MDHEN and CDR2 SYDVKM. This CDR3 is built from 16 residues. With 3 bases clipped from V and 9 bases from J, the junction kept 12 bases outside the gene matches. Sequenced: PBMCs or a T cell subset sorted from them (not recorded which). The clonotype was recovered from an adult woman who had mild COVID-19 (a few samples of this study predate the infection). Cell type and time point are not known. The chain uses TRBV28 and TRBJ2-1; TRBD2 agrees at 9 bases. As DNA, the CDR3 is TGTGCCAGCAGTTTTAAGACTAGCGGACGACGGGGTGAGCAGTTCTTC. Amino acids: CASSFKTSGRRGEQFF.